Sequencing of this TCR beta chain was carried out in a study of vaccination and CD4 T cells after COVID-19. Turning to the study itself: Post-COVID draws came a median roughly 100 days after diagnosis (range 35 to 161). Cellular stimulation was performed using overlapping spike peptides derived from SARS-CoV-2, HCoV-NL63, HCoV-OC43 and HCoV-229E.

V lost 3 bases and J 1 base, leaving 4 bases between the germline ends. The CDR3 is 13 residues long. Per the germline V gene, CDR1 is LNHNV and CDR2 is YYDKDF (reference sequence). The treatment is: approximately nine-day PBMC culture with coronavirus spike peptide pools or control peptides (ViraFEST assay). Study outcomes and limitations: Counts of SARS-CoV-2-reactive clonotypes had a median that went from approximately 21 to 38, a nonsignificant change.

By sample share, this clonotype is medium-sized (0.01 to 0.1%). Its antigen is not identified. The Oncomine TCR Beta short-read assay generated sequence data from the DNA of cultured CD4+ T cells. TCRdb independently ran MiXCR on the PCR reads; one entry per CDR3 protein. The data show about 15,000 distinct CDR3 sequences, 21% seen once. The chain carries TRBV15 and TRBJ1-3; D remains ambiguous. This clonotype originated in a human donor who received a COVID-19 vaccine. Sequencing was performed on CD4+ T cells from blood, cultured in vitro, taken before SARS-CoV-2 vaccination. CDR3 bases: TGTGCCACCAGCAGGTATTCTGGAAACACCATATATTTT. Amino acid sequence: CATSRYSGNTIYF.